The rows below give T cell receptor beta chains drawn from one sample of a study of technical replicates of blood from a few donors. This table comes from immunoSEQ multiplex PCR, and its TCRdb copy is limited to in-frame clones, with some not included. The sample lists 45,000 to 50,000 clones, approximately 90% occurring once. The sequenced material came from PBMCs. Receptors originate from a human donor in good health. Some clones in this sample may be carry-over from other donors' samples. Each CDR3 is given with its conserved first and last residue.

CDR3 protein: CASSRSGGNTDTQYF
V gene: TRBV7-3

CDR3 protein: CAISATGGFGSNQPQHF
V gene: TRBV10-3

CDR3 protein: CASSSQGAKYEQYF
V gene: TRBV5-1

CDR3 protein: CASSEPREGWEQYF
V gene: TRBV2

CDR3 protein: CATSRPGQRREQFF
V gene: TRBV15

CDR3 protein: CAISERTGARYGYTF
V gene: TRBV10-3

CDR3 protein: CASSLSNRPSLGEQYF
V gene: TRBV5-5

CDR3 protein: CASSSLILSGTRTGELFF
V gene: TRBV7-9

CDR3 protein: CASSQVFGLVSHEQYF
V gene: TRBV4-2

CDR3 protein: CASIPSGSNVLTF
V gene: TRBV5-6

CDR3 protein: CASSLEGQGNSPLHF
V gene: TRBV5-1

CDR3 protein: CASSLVSRSSGNTIYF
V gene: TRBV5-1

CDR3 protein: CAWSVIGDYGYTF
V gene: TRBV30

CDR3 protein: CSARSDTQYF
V gene: TRBV20-1

CDR3 protein: CASSQEVGQNPYGYTF
V gene: TRBV4-2